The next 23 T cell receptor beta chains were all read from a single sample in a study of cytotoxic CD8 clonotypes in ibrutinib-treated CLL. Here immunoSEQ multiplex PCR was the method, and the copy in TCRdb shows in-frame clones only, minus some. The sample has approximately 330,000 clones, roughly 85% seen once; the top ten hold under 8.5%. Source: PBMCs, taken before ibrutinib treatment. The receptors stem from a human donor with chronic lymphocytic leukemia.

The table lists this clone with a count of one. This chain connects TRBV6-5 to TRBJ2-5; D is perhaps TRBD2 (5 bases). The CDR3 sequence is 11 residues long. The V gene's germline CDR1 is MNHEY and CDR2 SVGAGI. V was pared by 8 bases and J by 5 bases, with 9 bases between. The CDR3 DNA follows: TGTGCCAGCGGGAGTGGGGAGACCCAGTACTTC. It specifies CASGSGETQYF.

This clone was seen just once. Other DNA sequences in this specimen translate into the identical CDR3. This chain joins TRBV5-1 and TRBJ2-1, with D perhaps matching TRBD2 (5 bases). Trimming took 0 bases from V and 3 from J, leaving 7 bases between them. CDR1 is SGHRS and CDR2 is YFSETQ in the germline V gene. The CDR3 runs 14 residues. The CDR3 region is CASSLAGLYNEQFF. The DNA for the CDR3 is TGCGCCAGCAGCTTGGCTGGACTCTACAATGAGCAGTTCTTC.

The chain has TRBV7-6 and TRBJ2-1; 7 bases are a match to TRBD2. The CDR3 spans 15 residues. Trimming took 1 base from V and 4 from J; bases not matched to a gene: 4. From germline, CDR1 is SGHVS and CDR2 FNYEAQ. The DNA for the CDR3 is TGTGCCAGCAGCTTAGTTAGCGGGCCATACAATGAGCAGTTCTTC. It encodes CASSLVSGPYNEQFF.

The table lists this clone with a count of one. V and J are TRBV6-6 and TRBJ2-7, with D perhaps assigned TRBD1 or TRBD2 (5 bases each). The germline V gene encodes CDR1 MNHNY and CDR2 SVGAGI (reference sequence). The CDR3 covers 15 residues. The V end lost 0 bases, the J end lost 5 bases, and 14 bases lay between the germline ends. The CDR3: CASSYSGDGKDEQYF. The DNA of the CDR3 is TGTGCCAGCAGTTACTCGGGGGACGGAAAGGACGAGCAGTACTTC.

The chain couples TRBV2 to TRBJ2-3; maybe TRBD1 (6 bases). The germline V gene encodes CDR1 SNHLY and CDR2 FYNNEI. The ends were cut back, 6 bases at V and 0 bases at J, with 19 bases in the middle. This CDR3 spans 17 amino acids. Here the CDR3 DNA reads TGTGCCAGCAGCCATAAGATACAGGGAATTAGCACAGATACGCAGTATTTT. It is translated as CASSHKIQGISTDTQYF.

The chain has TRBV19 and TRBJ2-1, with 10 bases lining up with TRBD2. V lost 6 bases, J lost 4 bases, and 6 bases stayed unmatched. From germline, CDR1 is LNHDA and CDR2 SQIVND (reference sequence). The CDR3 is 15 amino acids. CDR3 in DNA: TGTGCCAGTAGCAGAGGACTAGCGGCTTACAATGAGCAGTTCTTC. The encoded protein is CASSRGLAAYNEQFF.

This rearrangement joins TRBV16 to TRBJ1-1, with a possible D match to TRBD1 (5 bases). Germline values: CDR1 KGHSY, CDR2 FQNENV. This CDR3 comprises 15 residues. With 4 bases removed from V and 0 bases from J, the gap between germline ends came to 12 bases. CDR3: CASSRSDRLNTEAFF. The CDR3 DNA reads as TGTGCCAGCAGCCGAAGCGACAGATTGAACACTGAAGCTTTCTTT.

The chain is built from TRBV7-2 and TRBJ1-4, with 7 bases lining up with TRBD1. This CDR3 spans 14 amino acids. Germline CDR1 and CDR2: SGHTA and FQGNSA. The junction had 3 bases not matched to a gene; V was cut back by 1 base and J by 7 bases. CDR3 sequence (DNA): TGTGCCAGCAGCTTAGGGTACAGGGGTGAAAAACTGTTTTTT. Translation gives CASSLGYRGEKLFF.

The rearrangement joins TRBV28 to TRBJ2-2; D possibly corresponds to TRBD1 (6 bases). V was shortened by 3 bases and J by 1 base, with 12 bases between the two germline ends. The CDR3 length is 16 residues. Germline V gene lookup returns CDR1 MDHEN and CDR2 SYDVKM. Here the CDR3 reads CASSLGWTVNTGELFF. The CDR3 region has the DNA TGTGCCAGCAGTTTGGGGTGGACAGTGAACACCGGGGAGCTGTTTTTT.

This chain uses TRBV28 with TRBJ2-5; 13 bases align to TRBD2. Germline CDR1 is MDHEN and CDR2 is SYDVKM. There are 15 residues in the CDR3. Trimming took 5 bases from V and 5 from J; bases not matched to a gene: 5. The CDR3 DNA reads TGTGCCAGCAGTCCAGGACTAGCGGGAGCGGAGACCCAGTACTTC. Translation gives CASSPGLAGAETQYF.

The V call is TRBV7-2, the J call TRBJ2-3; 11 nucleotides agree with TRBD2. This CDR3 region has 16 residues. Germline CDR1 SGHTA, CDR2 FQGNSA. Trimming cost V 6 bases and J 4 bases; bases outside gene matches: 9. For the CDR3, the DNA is TGTGCCAGCAGAAAAGATAAACTAGCGGGAGCAGATACGCAGTATTTT. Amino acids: CASRKDKLAGADTQYF.

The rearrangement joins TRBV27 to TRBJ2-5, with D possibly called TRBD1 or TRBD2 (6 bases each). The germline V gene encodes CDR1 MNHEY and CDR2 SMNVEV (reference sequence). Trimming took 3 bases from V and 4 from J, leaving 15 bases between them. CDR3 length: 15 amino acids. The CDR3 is CASSFVRGRGETQYF. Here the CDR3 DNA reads TGTGCCAGCAGTTTTGTCCGGGGGCGAGGAGAGACCCAGTACTTC.

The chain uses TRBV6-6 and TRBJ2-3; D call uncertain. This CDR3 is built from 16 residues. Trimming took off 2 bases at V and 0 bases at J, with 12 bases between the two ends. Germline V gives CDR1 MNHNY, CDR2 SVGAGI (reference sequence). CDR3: CASSYIRQTSTDTQYF. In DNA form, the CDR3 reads TGTGCCAGCAGTTACATTAGGCAGACTAGCACAGATACGCAGTATTTT.

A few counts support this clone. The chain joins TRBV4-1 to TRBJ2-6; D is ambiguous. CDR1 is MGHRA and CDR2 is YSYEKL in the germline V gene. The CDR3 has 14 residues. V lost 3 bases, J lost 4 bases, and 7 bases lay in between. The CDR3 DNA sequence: TGCGCCAGCAGCCAGCCGATCGGGGCCAACGTCCTGACTTTC. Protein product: CASSQPIGANVLTF.

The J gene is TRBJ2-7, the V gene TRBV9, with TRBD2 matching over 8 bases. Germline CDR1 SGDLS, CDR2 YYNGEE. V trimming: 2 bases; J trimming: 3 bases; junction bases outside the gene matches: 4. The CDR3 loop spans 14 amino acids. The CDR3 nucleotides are TGTGCCAGCAGCGTGAGCGGGAGAAGCTACGAGCAGTACTTC. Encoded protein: CASSVSGRSYEQYF.

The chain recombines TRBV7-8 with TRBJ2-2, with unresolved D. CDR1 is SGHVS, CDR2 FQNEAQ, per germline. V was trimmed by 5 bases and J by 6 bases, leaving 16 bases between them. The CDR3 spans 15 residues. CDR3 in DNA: TGTGCCAGCAGCCCTACCGGCCACCTAGCCGGGGAGCTGTTTTTT. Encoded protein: CASSPTGHLAGELFF.

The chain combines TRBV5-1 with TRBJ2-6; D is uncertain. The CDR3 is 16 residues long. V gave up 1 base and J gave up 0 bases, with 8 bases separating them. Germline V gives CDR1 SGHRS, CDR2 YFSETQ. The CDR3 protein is CASSLIPVSGANVLTF. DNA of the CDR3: TGCGCCAGCAGCTTGATTCCCGTCTCTGGGGCCAACGTCCTGACTTTC.

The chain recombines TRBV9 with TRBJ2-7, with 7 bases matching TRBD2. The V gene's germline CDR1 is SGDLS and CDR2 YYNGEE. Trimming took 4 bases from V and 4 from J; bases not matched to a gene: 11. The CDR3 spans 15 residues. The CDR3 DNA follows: TGTGCCAGCAGCTTTGGGGGAGGGCGTTCGTACGAGCAGTACTTC. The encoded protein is CASSFGGGRSYEQYF.

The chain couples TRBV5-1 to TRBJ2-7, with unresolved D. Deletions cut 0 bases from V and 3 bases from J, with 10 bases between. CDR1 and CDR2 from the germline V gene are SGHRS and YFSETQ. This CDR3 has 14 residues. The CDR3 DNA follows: TGCGCCAGCAGCTTGGAATCAGTCTACTACGAGCAGTACTTC. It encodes CASSLESVYYEQYF.

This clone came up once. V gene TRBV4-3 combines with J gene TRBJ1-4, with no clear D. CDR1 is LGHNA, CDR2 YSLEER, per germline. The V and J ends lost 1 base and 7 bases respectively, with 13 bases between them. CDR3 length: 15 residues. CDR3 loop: CASSQVSQFSEKLFF. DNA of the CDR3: TGCGCCAGCAGCCAAGTCTCACAGTTTAGTGAAAAACTGTTTTTT.

The CDR3 DNA reads as TGTGCCAGCAGCCCCCGTCTACTAGCGGGAGTGGCCGGGGAGCTGTTTTTT. It specifies CASSPRLLAGVAGELFF. The V gene is TRBV7-9, the J gene TRBJ2-2, with 11 bases lining up with TRBD2. The CDR3 contains 17 residues. The V gene end was trimmed by 5 bases and the J gene end by 6 bases; junction bases not matched to a gene: 11. Germline V gene lookup returns CDR1 SEHNR and CDR2 FQNEAQ (reference sequence).

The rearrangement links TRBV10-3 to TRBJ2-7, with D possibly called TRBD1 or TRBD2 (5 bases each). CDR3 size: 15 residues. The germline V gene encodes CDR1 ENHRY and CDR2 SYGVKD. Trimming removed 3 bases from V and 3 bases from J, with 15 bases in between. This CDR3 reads CAISDFSGQGYEQYF. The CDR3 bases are TGTGCCATCAGTGATTTCTCGGGGCAGGGCTACGAGCAGTACTTC.

The DNA for the CDR3 is TGCAGCGTTGTTAGCGGGACTAGCACAGATACGCAGTATTTT. Translating gives CSVVSGTSTDTQYF. V gene TRBV29-1 combines with J gene TRBJ2-3; 8 nucleotides agree with TRBD2. Germline CDR1 is SQVTM and CDR2 is ANQGSEA. The length of the CDR3 is 14 residues. J gave up 0 bases and V 4 bases, and 3 bases lay outside the gene matches.